Here is one TCR beta chain with its context. Its antigen remains unknown. Per the original data handling: ImmunoSEQ yielded junction-only sequences lacking quality scores, so filtering differed. Clones were read by immunoSEQ multiplex PCR, and TCRdb kept only the in-frame ones, dropping some. V and J calls plus clone size are reproduced from that table; the DNA served to infer D and trimming. The profile shows millions of clones, approximately 95% of them singletons. The data derive from a study of shared clonotypes between healthy human individuals. Study summary: Per-donor plates numbered three CD4 naive, three CD4 memory, two CD8 naive and one CD8 memory.

Looked up from germline, CDR1 is SGHAT and CDR2 is FQNNGV. The CDR3 runs 15 residues. V lost 5 bases to trimming and J lost 6 bases; unmatched junction nucleotides: 12. General study points: Naive subsets typically showed greater estimated richness than memory subsets.

CD45RA-negative memory and CD45RA+ naive subsets were split from the CD4+ cells. Material: naive CD4+ T cells sorted from blood. The subset was: CD45RA+ positively selected. The sequence derives from a man aged 18 to 30 in good health. This chain joins TRBV11-2 and TRBJ1-2; 7 nucleotides align to TRBD1. The CDR3 reads CASSPDLTGSHGYTF. The CDR3 bases are TGTGCCAGCAGCCCGGATCTGACAGGGTCGCATGGCTACACCTTC.